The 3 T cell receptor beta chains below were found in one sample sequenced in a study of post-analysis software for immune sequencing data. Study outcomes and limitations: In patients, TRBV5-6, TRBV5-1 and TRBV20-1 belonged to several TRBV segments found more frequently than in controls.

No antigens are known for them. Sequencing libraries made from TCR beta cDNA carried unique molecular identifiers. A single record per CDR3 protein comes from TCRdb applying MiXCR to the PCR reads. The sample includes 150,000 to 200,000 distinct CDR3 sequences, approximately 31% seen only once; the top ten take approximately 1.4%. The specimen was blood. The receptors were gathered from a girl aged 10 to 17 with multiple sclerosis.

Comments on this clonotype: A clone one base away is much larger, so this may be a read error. The CDR3 DNA reads TGCGCCAGCAGTGACCTAAGCGGGAGGGGCTACAATAAGCAGTTCTTC. It specifies CASSDLSGRGYNKQFF. The chain couples TRBV10-2 to TRBJ2-1; 10 positions agree with TRBD2. The V gene's germline CDR1 is WSHSY and CDR2 SAAADI. The CDR3 loop spans 16 amino acids.

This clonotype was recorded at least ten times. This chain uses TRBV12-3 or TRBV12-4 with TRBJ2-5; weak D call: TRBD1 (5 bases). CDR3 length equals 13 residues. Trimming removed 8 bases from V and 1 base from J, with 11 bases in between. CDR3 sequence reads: CASEDTLQETQYF. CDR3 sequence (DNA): TGTGCCAGCGAGGACACTCTCCAAGAGACCCAGTACTTC.

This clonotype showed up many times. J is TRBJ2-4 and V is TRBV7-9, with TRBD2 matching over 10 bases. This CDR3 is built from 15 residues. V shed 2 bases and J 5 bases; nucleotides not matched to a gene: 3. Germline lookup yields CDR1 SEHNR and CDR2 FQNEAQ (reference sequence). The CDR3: CASSLYSGRQNIQYF. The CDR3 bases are TGTGCCAGCAGCTTATATAGCGGGAGGCAAAACATTCAGTACTTC.